The source of this T cell receptor beta chain is a study of cytomegalovirus exposure and HLA in healthy donors. Study summary: Ancestry clustering placed around four fifths of approximately 370 genotyped donors in the Caucasian-associated cluster. Study-wide results and caveats: Reportedly, cytomegalovirus status was diagnosed with high sensitivity and specificity.

Vbeta (60) and Jbeta (13) primers were used in the PCR. Measured with immunoSEQ multiplex PCR; TCRdb has only the in-frame clones, and not every one. This table has about 150,000 clones, about 64% appearing once. The count of this clone is one. Its antigen is not known. CDR1 and CDR2 (germline): LNHNV, YYDKDF (reference sequence). The CDR3 contains 14 residues. Trimming took 4 bases from V and 4 from J, leaving 13 bases between them. Donors were ostensibly healthy at sampling, although undocumented immune exposures were probable. The chain uses TRBV15 and TRBJ1-2; possible D gene TRBD1, 6 bases. The receptor was isolated from a man aged 55 to 69 in good health and CMV-seronegative. Sequencing input: PBMCs. CDR3 region: CATSITQGGYGYTF. The CDR3 region has the DNA TGTGCCACCAGCATCACACAGGGTGGCTATGGCTACACCTTC.